The 14 T cell receptor beta chains in this list originate from one sample, sequenced in a study of T cells in Graves' hyperthyroidism and ophthalmopathy. Template material for amplifying TCR beta CDR3 regions consisted of RNA transcripts. HTBI primers were the set used in a first-round RT-PCR of the TCR CDR3. TCRdb called the multiplex PCR reads again in MiXCR, with one record for every CDR3 protein. Here the sample spans around 600,000 distinct CDR3 sequences, about 45% being singletons. Sequences were obtained from peripheral blood or thyroid tissue (not recorded which). The receptors shown here come from an adult man with Graves' disease, either hyperthyroidism or ophthalmopathy (not recorded which).

The table lists this clonotype with many counts. This chain joins TRBV24-1 and TRBJ1-5; D is possibly TRBD1 (5 bases). The CDR3 has 14 amino acids. CDR1 is KGHDR and CDR2 is SFDVKD in the germline V gene. Deletions cut 3 bases from V and 7 bases from J, with 12 bases between. CDR3 loop: CATSDVGSGQPQHF. The CDR3 DNA reads TGTGCCACCAGTGATGTAGGGTCAGGGCAGCCCCAGCATTTT.

V gene TRBV2 combines with J gene TRBJ2-5, with 8 nucleotides matching TRBD1. The CDR3 totals 13 residues. The V and J ends lost 9 bases and 7 bases, in that order; junction bases with no gene match: 10. Looked up from germline, CDR1 is SNHLY and CDR2 is FYNNEI. Here the CDR3 DNA reads TGTGCCAGAGGACAGGGAGGCAGGGGGACCCAGTACTTC. The encoded protein is CARGQGGRGTQYF.

The chain uses TRBV6-4 and TRBJ2-7, with no clear D. The CDR3 consists of 13 residues. The germline CDR1 and CDR2 sequences are MRHNA and SNTAGT. Trimming cost V 2 bases and J 6 bases, with 11 bases left between them. CDR3 nucleotides: TGTGCCAGCAGTGACCTGGGTTTGGGCGAGCAGTACTTC. Amino acids: CASSDLGLGEQYF.

At least ten counts were recorded for this clonotype. The chain recombines TRBV10-3 with TRBJ1-6; D perhaps matches TRBD1 (6 bases). CDR1 is ENHRY and CDR2 is SYGVKD in the germline V gene. The V end was cut by 3 bases, the J end by 3 bases, with 9 bases between. The length of the CDR3 is 15 residues. This CDR3 reads CAISERTDYNSPLHF. The CDR3 nucleotides are TGTGCCATCAGTGAAAGGACAGACTATAATTCACCCCTCCACTTT.

Worth noting for this clonotype: A read error may explain this, as a much larger clone is one base away. This chain links TRBV2 with TRBJ1-6, with D uncertain. V was clipped by 6 bases and J by 10 bases, with 10 bases between them. Germline CDR1 reads SNHLY; CDR2 reads FYNNEI. CDR3 length: 12 residues. CDR3 nucleotide sequence: TGTGCCAGCAGCCAGGTGAAGTCACCCCTCCACTTT. Translating gives CASSQVKSPLHF.

This clonotype showed up many times. The chain recombines TRBV24-1 with TRBJ2-7, with D unclear. The CDR3 sequence is 12 residues long. The V end lost 6 bases, the J end lost 3 bases, and 8 bases lay between the germline ends. Germline CDR1 reads KGHDR; CDR2 reads SFDVKD. CDR3 coding DNA: TGTGCCACCAGTCCAGGCGGCTACGAGCAGTACTTC. This encodes CATSPGGYEQYF.

The chain combines TRBV29-1 with TRBJ2-7; no definite D call. Deletions cut 4 bases from V and 3 bases from J, with 16 bases between. This CDR3 has 14 residues. Germline assignment: CDR1 SQVTM and CDR2 ANQGSEA. CDR3 protein: CSVVNSGRFYEQYF. The CDR3 bases are TGCAGCGTTGTTAATTCTGGCCGGTTCTACGAGCAGTACTTC.

This clonotype was seen a handful of times. The J gene is TRBJ2-2, the V gene TRBV7-3; TRBD1 aligns across 11 bases. Per germline, CDR1 SGHTA and CDR2 FQGTGA. V shed 5 bases and J 5 bases; nucleotides not matched to a gene: 10. The CDR3 consists of 17 residues. The CDR3 here is CASSMSGTGGGTGELFF. In DNA form, the CDR3 reads TGTGCCAGCAGCATGTCCGGGACAGGGGGTGGAACCGGGGAGCTGTTTTTT.

This clonotype has a handful of counts. The chain combines TRBV7-9 with TRBJ2-7, with unresolved D. Germline V lookup: CDR1 SEHNR, CDR2 FQNEAQ (reference sequence). The CDR3 consists of 12 residues. The V and J ends lost 5 bases and 5 bases respectively, with 10 bases between them. This CDR3 is CASSQLDHEQYF. The CDR3 DNA follows: TGTGCCAGCAGCCAACTCGATCACGAGCAGTACTTC.

J is TRBJ2-6 and V is TRBV20-1; no clear D. Trimming took off 3 bases at V and 3 bases at J, with 15 bases between the two ends. This CDR3 spans 16 amino acids. The germline gives CDR1 DFQATT, CDR2 SNEGSKA (reference sequence). The DNA for the CDR3 is TGCAGTGCTAGCCGCAGGACGAACTATGGGGCCAACGTCCTGACTTTC. It codes for CSASRRTNYGANVLTF.

The chain employs TRBV7-9 and TRBJ2-7; 9 nucleotides agree with TRBD1. V shed 5 bases and J 2 bases; nucleotides not matched to a gene: 7. Germline V CDR1 and CDR2: SEHNR, FQNEAQ (reference sequence). This CDR3 has 15 amino acids. The CDR3 sequence is CASSPLGTGTYEQYF. CDR3 in DNA: TGTGCCAGCAGCCCGCTCGGGACAGGGACCTACGAGCAGTACTTC.

This clonotype showed up many times. The chain employs TRBV7-9 and TRBJ1-5, with TRBD1 as a possible D gene (6 bases). CDR3 length equals 13 residues. CDR1 and CDR2 (germline): SEHNR, FQNEAQ (reference sequence). Trimming pared 4 bases from V and 7 bases from J, leaving 11 bases between. The CDR3 nucleotides are TGTGCCAGCAGCTCCCAGGGGAGGCAGCCCCAGCATTTT. Amino acids: CASSSQGRQPQHF.

This clonotype was seen a handful of times. This chain uses TRBV10-2 with TRBJ1-5; D is undetermined. Trimming took 3 bases from V and 2 from J, leaving 11 bases between them. Germline values: CDR1 WSHSY, CDR2 SAAADI. CDR3 length: 15 residues. Here the CDR3 DNA reads TGCGCCAGCAGTGATACGGGAGCTGGCAATCAGCCCCAGCATTTT. Amino acids: CASSDTGAGNQPQHF.

The DNA of the CDR3 is TGTGCCAGCAGCCCTTACAGCGGGAGCACGGTCGGGGAGCTGTTTTTT. This codes for CASSPYSGSTVGELFF. V gene TRBV7-9 combines with J gene TRBJ2-2; 8 bases align to TRBD2. V trimming: 5 bases; J trimming: 7 bases; junction bases outside the gene matches: 12. Germline CDR1 and CDR2: SEHNR and FQNEAQ (reference sequence). This CDR3 comprises 16 residues.